The 3 T cell receptor beta chains reported below all come from one sample, sequenced in a study of shared clonotypes between healthy human individuals. Some clones are missing from TCRdb's copy, which holds only in-frame ones; the method was immunoSEQ multiplex PCR. In the table there are about 600,000 clones, almost 97% of which are singletons. What was sequenced was naive CD4+ T cells sorted from blood. Subset defined: CD45RA+ positively selected. All receptors come from a woman in her 30s in good health.

V and J are TRBV6-4 and TRBJ2-7; 10 bases fit TRBD1. Per the germline V gene, CDR1 is MRHNA and CDR2 is SNTAGT. The J segment lost 4 bases and the V segment lost 10 bases, leaving 7 bases of the junction unmatched. The CDR3 spans 13 residues. CDR3 DNA sequence: TGTGCCACCGACCGGGACAGGGGTTACGAGCAGTACTTC. Protein: CATDRDRGYEQYF.

The chain joins TRBV27 to TRBJ1-1, with a possible D match to TRBD1 (5 bases). V lost 5 bases and J lost 4, with 20 bases in between. Germline V gives CDR1 MNHEY, CDR2 SMNVEV (reference sequence). This CDR3 is 16 amino acids long. The CDR3 DNA sequence: TGTGCCAGCAGTCCCGTGATCGGGGGGGTGAGCACTGAAGCTTTCTTT. It specifies CASSPVIGGVSTEAFF.

On this clone: A read error may produce the germline difference seen at one junction end. The chain joins TRBV27 to TRBJ2-7, with 8 bases identical to TRBD1. The CDR3 has 15 amino acids. Germline CDR1 MNHEY, CDR2 SMNVEV (reference sequence). The CDR3 loop reads CAGSSTPTGAYEQYF. In nucleotides, the CDR3 is TGTGCCGGCAGCTCGACCCCGACAGGGGCCTACGAGCAGTACTTC.